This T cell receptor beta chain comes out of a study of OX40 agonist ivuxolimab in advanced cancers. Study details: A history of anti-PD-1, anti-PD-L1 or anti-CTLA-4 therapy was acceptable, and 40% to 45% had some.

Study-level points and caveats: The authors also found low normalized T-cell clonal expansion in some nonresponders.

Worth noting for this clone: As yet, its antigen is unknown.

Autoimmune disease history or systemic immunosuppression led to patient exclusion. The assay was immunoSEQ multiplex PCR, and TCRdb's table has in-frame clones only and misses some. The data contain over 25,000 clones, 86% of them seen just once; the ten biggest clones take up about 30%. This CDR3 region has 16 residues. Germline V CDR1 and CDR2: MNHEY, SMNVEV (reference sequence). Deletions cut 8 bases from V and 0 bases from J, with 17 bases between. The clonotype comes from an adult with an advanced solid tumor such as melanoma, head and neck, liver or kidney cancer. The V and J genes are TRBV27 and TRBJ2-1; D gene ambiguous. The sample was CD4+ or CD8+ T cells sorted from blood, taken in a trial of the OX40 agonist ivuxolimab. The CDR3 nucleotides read TGTGCCAGCGGTCTTCTAAGGCCCAGCTCCTACAATGAGCAGTTCTTC. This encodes CASGLLRPSSYNEQFF.